This TCR beta chain was obtained from a study of T-cell memory formation after mild COVID-19. Study information: For the most part, TCR clusters were specific to one donor.

Study-level results: Several responding clones turned up in pre-infection memory, indicating that cross-reactive memory may have taken part. Among clones contracting day 15 to 85, CD4/CD8 was balanced, whereas later expanders leaned CD4+.

This clonotype was observed a handful of times. Its target is unknown. The V gene's germline CDR1 is SGHKS and CDR2 YYEKEE (reference sequence). V lost 2 bases and J lost 5; bases outside the gene matches: 4. CDR3 size: 14 residues. Using constant-segment primers, 5'RACE produced TCR alpha and TCR beta cDNA libraries carrying sample barcodes and UMIs. Each CDR3 protein is one row after TCRdb ran MiXCR on the 5' RACE reads. Of 85,000 to 130,000 distinct CDR3 sequences listed, approximately 13% are singletons. The genes are TRBV5-5 and TRBJ2-7; TRBD2 agrees at 10 bases. The specimen was PBMCs or a T cell subset sorted from them (not recorded which). This TCR derives from an adult woman who had mild COVID-19 (a few samples of this study predate the infection). Cell type and time point are not known. The CDR3: CASSFSGGADEQYF. DNA for the CDR3: TGTGCCAGCAGCTTCAGCGGGGGGGCGGACGAGCAGTACTTC.